This T cell receptor (beta chain) is from a study of shared clonotypes between healthy human individuals (dated by TCRdb to 2018 to 2021). At the level of the whole study: Three men and two women, aged 18 to 49 years, made up the cohort. The study deeply sequenced blood TCR repertoires of several healthy adults to estimate repertoire size and the extent of clonotype sharing between individuals. Between about 0.85 and 10 billion PBMCs per donor were obtained by leukapheresis. For each donor, three plates each were used for CD4 naive and CD4 memory, two plates were used for CD8 naive, and one plate was used for CD8 memory. Libraries were prepared and TCR repertoires were sequenced by different laboratories using diverse techniques, in order to increase sequencing depth and limit assay-specific biases. Summary of the overall study and its limitations: Because the study included only a small number of donors, the genetic and exposure-history diversity represented was limited. Compared with non-shared clonotypes, the clonotypes found in all four sorted-subset donors had higher generation probabilities. Pairwise subsampling indicated that sequencing depth was expected to affect the degree of clonotype sharing among donors. Incomplete sequencing was indicated by rarefaction of sorted-subset datasets, despite the large sequencing depth. Sampling was restricted to blood, and TCR repertoires in tissue are likely to differ from TCR repertoires in blood. Larger estimated clonotype richness was generally found for naive subsets than for memory subsets. Approximately 5% of naive CD4, around 3.6% of naive CD8, 2.3% of memory CD4, and about 0.4% of memory CD8 clonotypes were shared across several donors.

Donors were healthy HIV-negative adults with no recently reported acute infections or vaccinations. All donors were Caucasian adults living in Nashville, Tennessee, USA. CD4+ T cells were enriched by magnetic negative selection, after which naive cells were positively selected on CD45RA and the negative fraction was taken as the memory subset. Blood was obtained by leukapheresis, after which PBMCs were separated by Ficoll-Histopaque density gradient centrifugation and cryopreserved in liquid nitrogen vapor phase. Analytical flow cytometry was used to check the purity and quantity of each magnetically sorted T cell population. Each sorted fraction had its genomic DNA isolated and then quantified by UV absorbance on a Nanodrop 2000c. To note about this clone: Its antigen remains undetermined. Per-base qualities were not stored, and no clone one base away is much larger. The identical CDR3 is also encoded by other nucleotide sequences in the sample.

The cysteine opens and the phenylalanine closes a CDR3 of 13 amino acids. The CDR3 DNA has 39 bases and is translated from base 1. Sequences KGHSH (CDR1) and LQKENI (CDR2) are obtained from the germline V gene. Germline trimming: 2 bases from V, 4 bases from J; junction bases outside gene matches: 0. TCR CDR3 regions were amplified from genomic DNA by multiplex PCR using the deep immunoSEQ assay. Extracted genomic DNA from each cell subset was distributed evenly across all wells of several immunoSEQ 96-well plates, and each plate was treated as a replicate. For sorted subsets, 200 to 250 ng genomic DNA, equal to about 30,000 T cell genomes, was loaded into each replicate PCR. Purified libraries were measured with a Qubit 3.0 fluorometer, size-checked on a Bioanalyzer 2100, and measured again with the KAPA Library Quantification kit. Each immunoSEQ 96-well plate was sequenced on its own single-read 150-cycle Illumina NextSeq 550 flow cell. In the original analysis: Because only junctional sequences without quality scores were contained in the immunoSEQ output, filtering matching that applied to full-length reads could not be performed. To assign V/J genes and CDR3, sequences were annotated against IMGT germline references using PyIR, a Python wrapper for IgBLAST v1.9. Reads with weak V/J assignments (E-value above 1e-6), missing CDR3, stop codons, out-of-frame junctions, or ambiguous translated residues were removed. V3J clonotypes were defined by identical inferred V gene, J gene, and CDR3 amino acid sequence. Percentage overlap between repertoires was computed as shared unique clonotypes divided by the size of the smaller repertoire. Repertoire richness was assessed with RTK rarefaction, the Chao1 estimator, and Recon v2.1 estimates of unobserved clonotypes. Generation probabilities were computed with OLGA for all TCRbeta clonotypes obtained by the gDNA method from four donors. TCRdb's version of the immuneACCESS table is confined to in-frame rearrangements and falls short of the full clone set. An unresolved V gene accounts for under half of the shortfall where checked; the remainder is of unknown origin. That table furnishes V, J and clone size, whereas the DNA furnished D and trimming. The sample records more than 850,000 clones, around 78% of which are singletons. In total, the top ten clones hold 0.52% of the sample.

The chain is encoded by TRBV18 joined to TRBJ1-2, with 8 bases matching TRBD1. This TCR came from a man aged 18 to 29 in good health. Some clones in this sample may be carry-over from other donors' samples. The sample was memory CD4+ T cells from PBMCs. This specimen's cell subset or site label, per the study, means: CD45RA-negative fraction. CDR3 reads: CASSPGTGYGYTF. The DNA sequence follows: TGTGCCAGCTCACCAGGGACAGGCTATGGCTACACCTTC.